This record covers a single TCR beta chain. Its specific antigen is unknown. No quality values exist for individual bases; no much larger clone is one base distant. Reading from cysteine to phenylalanine, the CDR3 counts 15 amino acids. Of the read, only the CDR3 DNA is kept; its 45 bases are in frame from base 1. CDR1 and CDR2 are drawn from the germline V gene: SGHDT, YYEEEE. V loses 1 base of germline sequence and J loses 2 bases, and the interval between the two ends is 11 bases. The record originates from a study of control samples from healthy donors and cancer patients (TCRdb year 2020). To prepare the library, the immunoSEQ multiplex PCR assay was applied. TCRdb carries this immuneACCESS record with in-frame sequences only. Its versions omit some clonotypes, under half of them owing to an unresolved V gene in the studies checked, with the rest unexplained. In this sample the table shows more than 9,500 clones, more than 75% of which occur a single time. In total, the top ten clones hold 2.5% to 3.5% of the sample.

The rearrangement joined TRBV5-6 to TRBJ2-3; matching of 5 bases hints at TRBD2 as the D gene. The receptor's source is a male donor with melanoma. The sample consisted of formalin-fixed, paraffin-embedded tissue. The bases are TGTGCCAGCAGCTTGTCATTGCGGGTCACAGATACGCAGTATTTT. Its protein product is CASSLSLRVTDTQYF.